The 7 T cell receptor beta chains below were found in one sample sequenced in a study of blood T cell repertoires in COVID-19. Generated by immunoSEQ multiplex PCR, the TCRdb table keeps only in-frame clones and is missing some. The sample lists hundreds of thousands of clones, 85% to 90% seen once, with 1% to 1.3% in the top ten. Source material: PBMCs or T cells enriched from blood (not recorded which). The receptors shown here come from a man aged 30 to 39 who had recovered from COVID-19.

The chain is built from TRBV27 and TRBJ2-1; D possibly corresponds to TRBD1 (5 bases). Trimming took off 5 bases at V and 3 bases at J, with 17 bases between the two ends. CDR3 length: 16 residues. The germline gives CDR1 MNHEY, CDR2 SMNVEV (reference sequence). CDR3 region: CASSALTARHYNEQFF. CDR3 nucleotides: TGTGCCAGCAGTGCCCTGACAGCCCGACACTACAATGAGCAGTTCTTC.

CDR3 bases: TGTGCCAGCAGCAGGGCGGGGACCGGGGAGCTGTTTTTT. Encoded protein: CASSRAGTGELFF. This rearrangement joins TRBV21-1 to TRBJ2-2; TRBD2 is the table's D call and was not checked against the DNA. TRBV21-1 is classified as a pseudogene. The CDR3 totals 13 residues.

The rearrangement uses TRBV5-1 and TRBJ1-2; possible D gene TRBD1, 6 bases. Germline CDR1 is SGHRS and CDR2 is YFSETQ. The length of the CDR3 is 13 residues. V shed 4 bases and J shed 5 bases, with 12 bases lying between them. CDR3 amino acids: CASSADREYGYTF. The CDR3 DNA reads TGCGCCAGCAGCGCGGACAGAGAGTATGGCTACACCTTC.

This clone has a single count. The chain combines TRBV10-3 with TRBJ2-7; D may be TRBD1 (7 bases). Per germline, CDR1 ENHRY and CDR2 SYGVKD. V gave up 5 bases and J gave up 5 bases, with 16 bases separating them. The CDR3 consists of 14 residues. CDR3 residues: CAISRETGLHEQYF. Written as DNA, the CDR3 is TGTGCCATCAGTCGGGAGACAGGGCTCCACGAGCAGTACTTC.

This sequence joins TRBV24-1 and TRBJ2-2, with D maybe TRBD1 (6 bases). The germline V gene encodes CDR1 KGHDR and CDR2 SFDVKD. V was pared by 4 bases and J by 5 bases, with 16 bases between. This CDR3 has 16 amino acids. CDR3 sequence reads: CATSDPRDTVTGELFF. In DNA form, the CDR3 reads TGTGCCACCAGTGACCCCCGGGACACGGTAACCGGGGAGCTGTTTTTT.

The chain carries TRBV4-1 and TRBJ2-3; 12 nucleotides match TRBD2. Losses at the gene ends were 4 bases for V and 4 bases for J; bases not matched to a gene: 9. CDR1 and CDR2 from the germline V gene are MGHRA and YSYEKL. The CDR3 covers 17 residues. In nucleotides, the CDR3 is TGCGCCAGCAGCCCAACGACTAGCGGGAGTAACTCAGATACGCAGTATTTT. It yields the protein CASSPTTSGSNSDTQYF.

This clone was counted once. J is TRBJ2-7 and V is TRBV5-6; D is possibly TRBD2 (5 bases). Germline CDR1 reads SGHDT; CDR2 reads YYEEEE. V lost 2 bases and J lost 6, with 12 bases in between. The CDR3 spans 13 residues. CDR3: CASSFAGVVEQYF. In nucleotides, the CDR3 is TGTGCCAGCAGCTTCGCCGGGGTGGTCGAGCAGTACTTC.